What follows is one TCR beta chain and its context. Its antigen is undetermined. This table comes from immunoSEQ multiplex PCR, and its TCRdb copy is limited to in-frame clones, with some not included. The sample contains fewer than 50,000 clones, approximately 84% of which appear only once. Time point defined: recipient sample about 28 days before transplant, after cytoreduction. The sample is drawn from a study of T cell clonotyping in hematopoietic cell transplantation. Study overall: Recipients' pretransplant samples followed cytoreduction. Study-level findings and limits: After transplant, recipient diversity fell while pathologically expanded clonotypes grew through day 180. Broader posttransplant TCR repertoire diversity was predicted by graft donor and pretransplant recipient Inverse Simpson Index values.

This TCR was recovered from a man between 60 and 70 years old with biphenotypic leukemia. Some clones in this sample may be carry-over from other donors' samples. The sample here was peripheral blood mononuclear cells, taken before stem cell transplant.

The CDR3 reads CASSLGRRGMNQPQHF. The CDR3 DNA follows: TGTGCCAGCAGTTTGGGGCGGAGGGGGATGAATCAGCCCCAGCATTTT. This chain links TRBV28 with TRBJ1-5; D may be TRBD1 (6 bases). The V gene lost 3 bases and the J gene lost 4 bases, with 16 bases spanning the gap. The CDR3 sequence is 16 residues long. Germline V gene lookup returns CDR1 MDHEN and CDR2 SYDVKM.